This TCR beta chain was sequenced in a study of T cells in Graves' hyperthyroidism and ophthalmopathy. Study-level results: Also found in blood were most expanded thyroid clonotypes above 0.001. Ophthalmopathy was told apart from stable hyperthyroidism by a 13 V-J model.

Hyperthyroidism of Graves' type that showed no ophthalmopathy progression within 18 months was stable. Diagnoses used clinical symptoms, serum thyroxine and TRAb, thyroid ultrasound and orbital computed tomography. The CDR3 spans 14 residues. J gave up 8 bases and V 1 base, and 4 bases lay outside the gene matches. The V gene's germline CDR1 is MGHDK and CDR2 SYGVNS. RNA transcripts gave rise to amplified TCR beta CDR3 regions. The TCR CDR3 was amplified in a first-round RT-PCR using the HTBI primer set. MiXCR was run by TCRdb on the multiplex PCR reads, yielding one entry per CDR3 protein. The table records fewer than 800,000 distinct CDR3 sequences, less than 20% of them present only once. A remark on this clonotype: The target antigen is unknown.

The V call is TRBV25-1, the J call TRBJ1-4; 7 bases are shared with TRBD1. This TCR came from a man between 18 and 29 years old with Graves' hyperthyroidism. The sample was blood. This CDR3 is CASSEWAGGEKLFF. DNA of the CDR3: TGTGCCAGCAGTGAATGGGCAGGGGGAGAAAAACTGTTTTTT.